The rows below give T cell receptor beta chains drawn from one sample of a study of cytomegalovirus exposure and HLA in healthy donors. This table comes from immunoSEQ multiplex PCR, and its TCRdb copy is limited to in-frame clones, with some not included. The sample carries 150,000 to 160,000 clones, 80% to 90% recorded once. Sample: PBMCs. The receptors stem from a man aged 18 to 30 in good health and CMV-seropositive. CDR3s include the opening cysteine and the closing phenylalanine or tryptophan. A D gene is named only where the DNA matches it firmly. Rows may omit the clone size; those that give it use once, few, many or a size class.

J | V | D | size | DNA | CDR3
TRBJ2-1 | TRBV2 | TRBD2 | . | TGTGCCAGCAGTGGGCTGGGGGGGACCTACAATGAGCAGTTCTTC | CASSGLGGTYNEQFF
TRBJ1-2 | TRBV7-2 | TRBD1 | . | TGTGCCAGCAGCTCCTTCGACCTCGGACAGGGGGTGGGCTACACCTTC | CASSSFDLGQGVGYTF
TRBJ2-7 | TRBV4-1 | TRBD2 | . | TGCGCCAGCAGCCAAGGGACGCTTCAGCGGGAGTTAGCCTACGAGCAGTACTTC | CASSQGTLQRELAYEQYF
TRBJ1-2 | TRBV30 | . | . | TGTGCCTGGAGTGTTGCGGGGGAAAACACCTTC | CAWSVAGENTF
TRBJ1-1 | TRBV4-1 | TRBD1 | . | TGCGCCAGCAGCCAAGAGAGGCAGGGGGGGAACACTGAAGCTTTCTTT | CASSQERQGGNTEAFF
TRBJ2-1 | TRBV29-1 | . | . | TGCAGCGTTGAAAGCGGAAACTACAATGAGCAGTTCTTC | CSVESGNYNEQFF
TRBJ2-1 | TRBV5-4 | TRBD2 | . | TGTGCCAGCAGCTTAGCGGGGGCCCTTAACAATGAGCAGTTCTTC | CASSLAGALNNEQFF
TRBJ2-1 | TRBV6-1 | TRBD2 | many | TGTGCCAGCAGTGGGACTAGCGGGGGGGCCAATGAGCAGTTCTTC | CASSGTSGGANEQFF
TRBJ2-1 | TRBV15 | TRBD2 | . | TGTGCCACCAGAGGCGAAGCGGGAGATAAGAATGAGCAGTTCTTC | CATRGEAGDKNEQFF
TRBJ1-2 | TRBV6-5 | TRBD1 | few | TGTGCCAGCAGTTTCCGACAGGGTGATGGCTACACCTTC | CASSFRQGDGYTF
TRBJ1-1 | TRBV19 | TRBD1 | . | TGTGCCAGTAGTACGACAGGGGAGGAGAACACTGAAGCTTTCTTT | CASSTTGEENTEAFF
TRBJ2-7 | TRBV7-8 | . | . | TGTGCCAGCAGCTTACTAGCGCCCTTCTACGAGCAGTACTTC | CASSLLAPFYEQYF
TRBJ1-1 | TRBV4-1 | TRBD1 | . | TGCGCCAGCAGCCGCAGACAGGGCGGAGACACTGAAGCTTTCTTT | CASSRRQGGDTEAFF
TRBJ2-7 | TRBV7-2 | . | . | TGTGCCAGCAGCATCGGACAGAGCTACGAGCAGTACTTC | CASSIGQSYEQYF
TRBJ2-3 | TRBV7-3 | . | . | TGTGCCAGCAGCCCCCTCGGGGGTACAGATACGCAGTATTTT | CASSPLGGTDTQYF
TRBJ2-2 | TRBV9 | TRBD2 | . | TGTGCCAGCACCACGGGGGGGCCCTTGTTTTTT | CASTTGGPLFF
TRBJ1-6 | TRBV12-5 | TRBD1 | . | TGTGCTAGTGGTTTCGGGGACAGTAATTCACCCCTCCACTTT | CASGFGDSNSPLHF
TRBJ1-5 | TRBV6-1 | . | . | TGTGCCAGCAGTGAACGGGTACCCCTCAATCAGCCCCAGCATTTT | CASSERVPLNQPQHF
TRBJ1-4 | TRBV30 | . | once | TGTGCCTGGACTCATCGCCACCGGGACAACGGAGGTGAAAAACTGTTTTTT | CAWTHRHRDNGGEKLFF
TRBJ2-1 | TRBV7-2 | . | . | TGTGCCAGCAGCCCTTGGGGAGATGAGCAGTTCTTC | CASSPWGDEQFF
TRBJ1-1 | TRBV2 | . | . | TGTGCCAGCAGTGCCCGGGTCATGAACACTGAAGCTTTCTTT | CASSARVMNTEAFF
TRBJ2-7 | TRBV6-5 | . | . | TGTGCCAGCAGTTACTCGACTGGCGAGCAGTACTTC | CASSYSTGEQYF
TRBJ2-2 | TRBV7-2 | TRBD1 | . | TGTGCCAGCAGCCCTCGGACAGGGGATGGGGGGCTGTTTTTT | CASSPRTGDGGLFF
TRBJ2-7 | TRBV7-8 | TRBD1 | . | TGTGCCAGCAGCCCACAACAGGGGGCGGGGTACGAGCAGTACTTC | CASSPQQGAGYEQYF
TRBJ2-2 | TRBV11-2 | . | once | TGTGCCAGCAGCCCCGTCAACAGGGAAAACACCGGGGAGCTGTTTTTT | CASSPVNRENTGELFF
TRBJ2-7 | TRBV5-1 | . | few | TGCGCCAGCAGCTTGACTTCCACCTACGAGCAGTACTTC | CASSLTSTYEQYF
TRBJ1-1 | TRBV29-1 | TRBD1 | . | TGCAGCGTTGAAGCCGGACAGGGGGTGAACACTGAAGCTTTCTTT | CSVEAGQGVNTEAFF
TRBJ1-2 | TRBV10-2 | . | . | TGCGCCAGCAGTGGCCTGACAGCTGGCTACACCTTC | CASSGLTAGYTF
TRBJ2-7 | TRBV5-1 | TRBD1 | . | TGCGCCAGCAGCTTTTACCAGGGCACAGGGGGCGCATGGGAGCAGTACTTC | CASSFYQGTGGAWEQYF
TRBJ2-7 | TRBV9 | TRBD1 | . | TGTGCCAGCAGTCTGACAGGGGTAAGCGAGCAGTACTTC | CASSLTGVSEQYF
TRBJ2-5 | TRBV10-1 | TRBD1 | . | TGCGCCAGCAGTTGCCCTTGGGACAGGCGTCAAGAGACCCAGTACTTC | CASSCPWDRRQETQYF
TRBJ1-1 | TRBV5-1 | TRBD1 | . | TGCGCCAGCAGCTTGGGGACAGGGAACGTTAAAGCTTTCTTT | CASSLGTGNVKAFF
TRBJ2-3 | TRBV7-8 | . | . | TGTGCCAGCAGCTCCCGACTTCTAAACACAGATACGCAGTATTTT | CASSSRLLNTDTQYF
TRBJ2-2 | TRBV27 | . | . | TGTGCCAGCAGTTTTAGCTTTTCGATAAACACCGGGGAGCTGTTTTTT | CASSFSFSINTGELFF
TRBJ2-3 | TRBV6-5 | . | . | TGTGCCAGCAGTTACTCGCTAATAACAGATACGCAGTATTTT | CASSYSLITDTQYF
TRBJ2-7 | TRBV20-1 | TRBD1 | once | TGCAGTGCTAACAGGGGCTACGAGCAGTACTTC | CSANRGYEQYF
TRBJ2-3 | TRBV11-2 | . | . | TGTGCCAGCAGCTTAGCGGCCCCTAGGACAGATACGCAGTATTTT | CASSLAAPRTDTQYF
TRBJ2-7 | TRBV6-5 | TRBD1 | . | TGTGCCAGCAGTTACTCCGGGACAGGGATCCACGAGCAGTACTTC | CASSYSGTGIHEQYF
TRBJ2-3 | TRBV28 | . | . | TGTGCCAGCAGTTTCCCCGTTCTTGGCGGGGGCACAGATACGCAGTATTTT | CASSFPVLGGGTDTQYF
TRBJ2-3 | TRBV7-6 | TRBD2 | . | TGTGCCAGCAGCCCCATTAACCCGGGGGGGCTTACATTGGATACGCAGTATTTT | CASSPINPGGLTLDTQYF
TRBJ2-7 | TRBV19 | . | . | TGTGCCAGTAGTTTAGCGGTCTACGAGCAGTACTTC | CASSLAVYEQYF